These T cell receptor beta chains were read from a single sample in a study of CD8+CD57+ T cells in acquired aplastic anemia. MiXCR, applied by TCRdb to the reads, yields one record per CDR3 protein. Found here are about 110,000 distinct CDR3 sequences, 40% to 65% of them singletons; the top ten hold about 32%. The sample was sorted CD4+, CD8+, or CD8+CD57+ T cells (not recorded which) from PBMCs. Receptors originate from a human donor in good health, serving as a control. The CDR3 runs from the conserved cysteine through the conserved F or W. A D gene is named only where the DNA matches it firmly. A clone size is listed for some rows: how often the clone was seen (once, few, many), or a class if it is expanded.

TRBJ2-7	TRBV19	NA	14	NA	TGTGCCAGTAGTAGAAGGGCGGCGGGGTCCGAGCAGTACTTC	CASSRRAAGSEQYF
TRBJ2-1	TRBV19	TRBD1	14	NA	TGTGCCAGTAGTTTGGGACAGAGCACGAATGAGCAGTTCTTC	CASSLGQSTNEQFF
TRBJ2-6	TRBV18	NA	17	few	TGTGCCAGCTCACCAGACAGGATGATCTCTGGGGCCAACGTCCTGACTTTC	CASSPDRMISGANVLTF
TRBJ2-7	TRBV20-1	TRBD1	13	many	TGCAGTGCTACGGACAGGAGCTCCTACGAGCAGTACTTC	CSATDRSSYEQYF
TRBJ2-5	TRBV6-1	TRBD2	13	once	TGTGCCAGCAGTACGACTAGCGGGGGCCCCCAGTACTTC	CASSTTSGGPQYF
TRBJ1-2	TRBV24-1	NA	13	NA	TGTGCCACCAGTGATCCACCCGATTATGGCTACACCTTC	CATSDPPDYGYTF
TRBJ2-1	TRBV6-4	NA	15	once	TGTGCCAGCAGTGACTCGCCCACAGGGCACAATGAGCAGTTCTTC	CASSDSPTGHNEQFF
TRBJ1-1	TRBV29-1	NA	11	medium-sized	TGCAGCGTGACCCTGGGGGTCGAAGCTTTCTTT	CSVTLGVEAFF
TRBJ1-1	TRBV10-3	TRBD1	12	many	TGTGCCACGAACAGGGGGAACACTGAAGCTTTCTTT	CATNRGNTEAFF
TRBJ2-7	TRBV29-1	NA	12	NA	TGCAGCGTTGTCCAGGGTTTAAACGAGCAGTACTTC	CSVVQGLNEQYF
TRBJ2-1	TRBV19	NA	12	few	TGTGCCAGTCATGGGGGGGCCGGGGAGCAGTTCTTC	CASHGGAGEQFF
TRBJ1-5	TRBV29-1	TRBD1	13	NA	TGCAGCGTTGTGGGACAGGGAGGACAGCCCCAGCATTTT	CSVVGQGGQPQHF
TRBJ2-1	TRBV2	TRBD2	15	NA	TGTGCCAGCAGTGAAGGGACTAGCGGATACAATGAGCAGTTCTTC	CASSEGTSGYNEQFF
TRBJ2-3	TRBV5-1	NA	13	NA	TGCGCCAGTCAGGTTTCTGGGGCAGATACGCAGTATTTT	CASQVSGADTQYF
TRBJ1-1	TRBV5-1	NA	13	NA	TGCGCCAGCAGCTTGGATATGAACACTGAAGCTTTCTTT	CASSLDMNTEAFF
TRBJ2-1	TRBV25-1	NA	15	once	TGTGCCAGCAGTTTGGGAGGGGGCAGGGGGAATGAGCAGTTCTTC	CASSLGGGRGNEQFF
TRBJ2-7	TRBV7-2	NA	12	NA	TGTGCCAGCAGCTTAGTCGTAGCCGAGCAGTACTTC	CASSLVVAEQYF
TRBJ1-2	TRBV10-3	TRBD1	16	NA	TGTGCCTCCGAAGCGGGACAGCCTATGACTAACTATGGCTACACCTTC	CASEAGQPMTNYGYTF
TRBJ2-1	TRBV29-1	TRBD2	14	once	TGCAGCGTTGTAGCGGGGGGGCCCTTCAATGAGCAGTTCTTC	CSVVAGGPFNEQFF
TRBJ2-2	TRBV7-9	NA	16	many	TGTGCCAGCAGCTTAGTAGCTCCTATGAACACCGGGGAGCTGTTTTTT	CASSLVAPMNTGELFF
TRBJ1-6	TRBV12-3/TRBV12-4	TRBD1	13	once	TGTGCCAGCAGTTTCAGGGGGATTTCACCCCTCCACTTT	CASSFRGISPLHF
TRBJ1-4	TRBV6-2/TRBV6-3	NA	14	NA	TGTGCCAGCAGTTTTTTAGCAACTAATGAAAAACTGTTTTTT	CASSFLATNEKLFF
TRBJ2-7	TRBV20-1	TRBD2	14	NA	TGCAGTGCTAGAGGCCTAGCGGGGGCGTACGAGCAGTACTTC	CSARGLAGAYEQYF
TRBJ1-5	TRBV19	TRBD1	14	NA	TGTGCCTCAAACAGGGACAGGGGGCTTCAGCCCCAGCATTTT	CASNRDRGLQPQHF
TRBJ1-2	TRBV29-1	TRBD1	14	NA	TGCAGCGTTGATTCCGGGACAGGGAAGGATGGCTACACCTTC	CSVDSGTGKDGYTF
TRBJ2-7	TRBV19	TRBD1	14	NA	TGTGCCAGTAGTCCGGGACAGGGTGGCAACGAGCAGTACTTC	CASSPGQGGNEQYF
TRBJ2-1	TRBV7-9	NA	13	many	TGTGCCAGCAGCTTAAATAGTGGCGATGAGCAGTTCTTC	CASSLNSGDEQFF
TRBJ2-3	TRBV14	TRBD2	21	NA	TGTGCCAGCAGCCAACAACGTGTATCAGGACTAGCGGGGGGGCAGCTAGATACGCAGTATTTT	CASSQQRVSGLAGGQLDTQYF
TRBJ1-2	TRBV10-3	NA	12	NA	TGTGCCACCCATACATCTAACTATGGCTACACCTTC	CATHTSNYGYTF
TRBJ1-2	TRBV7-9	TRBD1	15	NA	TGTGCCAGCAAGAAGGACAGGGAATATACCTATGGCTACACCTTC	CASKKDREYTYGYTF
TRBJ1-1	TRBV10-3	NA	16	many	TGTGCCATCCAACCTCAGGGGCAGGGCAAGAACACTGAAGCTTTCTTT	CAIQPQGQGKNTEAFF
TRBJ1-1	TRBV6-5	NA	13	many	TGTGCCAGCAGTTACACTTCGAACACTGAAGCTTTCTTT	CASSYTSNTEAFF
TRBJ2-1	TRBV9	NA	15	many	TGTGCCAGCAGCGCCCCCGGGGCAGGCACCAATGAGCAGTTCTTC	CASSAPGAGTNEQFF
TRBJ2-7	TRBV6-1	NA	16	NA	TGTGCCAGCAGTGAAGAGGAAGGTAGCCCCTCTTGGGAGCAGTACTTC	CASSEEEGSPSWEQYF
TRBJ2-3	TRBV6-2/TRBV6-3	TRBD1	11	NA	TGTGCCAGCAGCTCCGGGACAGGGCAGTATTTT	CASSSGTGQYF
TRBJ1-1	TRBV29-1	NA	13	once	TGCAGCGTTGAAGGGACACTGAACACTGAAGCTTTCTTT	CSVEGTLNTEAFF
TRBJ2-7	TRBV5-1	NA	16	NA	TGCGCCAGCAGCTTGGATTTCGGGGTTTCCGCCCACGAGCAGTACTTC	CASSLDFGVSAHEQYF
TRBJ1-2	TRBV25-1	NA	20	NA	NA	CASSDPDRGPNEKLFFGYTF
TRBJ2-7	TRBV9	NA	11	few	TGTGCCAGCAGCAGCCAGGGCGAGCAGTACTTC	CASSSQGEQYF
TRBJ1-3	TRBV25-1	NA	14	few	TGTGCCAGCAGTGAATTGAGCTCTGGAAACACCATATATTTT	CASSELSSGNTIYF
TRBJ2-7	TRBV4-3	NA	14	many	TGCGCCAGCAGCCAAGCGACAGGAGCTTACGAGCAGTACTTC	CASSQATGAYEQYF
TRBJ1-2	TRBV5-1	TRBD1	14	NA	TGCGCCAGCAGCTTGGAGGGACAGGTTTACGGCTACACCTTC	CASSLEGQVYGYTF
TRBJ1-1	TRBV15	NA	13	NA	TGTGCCACCAGCGTCTCGGTGAACACTGAAGCTTTCTTT	CATSVSVNTEAFF
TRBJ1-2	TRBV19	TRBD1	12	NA	TGTGCCAGTGGGCGGGACAGAGATGGCTACACCTTC	CASGRDRDGYTF
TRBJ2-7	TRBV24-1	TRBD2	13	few	TGTGCCACCAGCGGCACTAGCGGCTACGAGCAGTACTTC	CATSGTSGYEQYF
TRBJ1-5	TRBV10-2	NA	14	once	TGCGCCAGCAGTGACAGGAGTAGCCGCCAGCCCCAGCATTTT	CASSDRSSRQPQHF
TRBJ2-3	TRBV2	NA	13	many	TGTGCCACCAGACTTGGGACCATCGATACGCAGTATTTT	CATRLGTIDTQYF
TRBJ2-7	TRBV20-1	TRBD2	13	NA	TGCAGTGCTAAAACGGGGGGTTTCTACGAGCAGTACTTC	CSAKTGGFYEQYF
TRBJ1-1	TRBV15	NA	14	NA	TGTGCCACCAGAATCAGACAAGGAGGTATTGAAGCTTTCTTT	CATRIRQGGIEAFF
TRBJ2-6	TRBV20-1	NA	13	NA	TGCAGTGCTAGAGAGGGGGGGGCCAACGTCCTGACTTTC	CSAREGGANVLTF
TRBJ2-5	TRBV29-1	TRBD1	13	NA	TGCAGCGGAAGACAGGGAATTGAAGAGACCCAGTACTTC	CSGRQGIEETQYF
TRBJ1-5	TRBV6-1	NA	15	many	TGTGCCAGCAGTCAGACAGGTGAACAGAATCAGCCCCAGCATTTT	CASSQTGEQNQPQHF
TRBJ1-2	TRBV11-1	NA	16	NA	TGTGCCAGCAGCTTAGTGGCCCTCGGGACCGGGAATGGCTACACCTTC	CASSLVALGTGNGYTF
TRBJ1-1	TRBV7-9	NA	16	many	TGTGCCAGCAGCTCTCCTCCGGGGACGATGAACACTGAAGCTTTCTTT	CASSSPPGTMNTEAFF
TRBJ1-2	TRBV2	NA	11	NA	TGTGCCAGCAGCAGGCTCGGCGGCTACACCTTC	CASSRLGGYTF
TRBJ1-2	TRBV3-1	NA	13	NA	TGTGCCAGCAGCCAGGCGACGTACTATGGCTACACCTTC	CASSQATYYGYTF
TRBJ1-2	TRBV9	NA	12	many	TGTGCCAGCAGCGGCGAAAGCTATGGCTACACCTTC	CASSGESYGYTF
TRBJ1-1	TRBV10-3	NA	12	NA	TGTGCCATCACGACAGGCCGTACTGAAGCTTTCTTT	CAITTGRTEAFF
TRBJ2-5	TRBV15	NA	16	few	TGTGCCACCAGCAGAGGGGCGGTCGGGTCACAAGAGACCCAGTACTTC	CATSRGAVGSQETQYF